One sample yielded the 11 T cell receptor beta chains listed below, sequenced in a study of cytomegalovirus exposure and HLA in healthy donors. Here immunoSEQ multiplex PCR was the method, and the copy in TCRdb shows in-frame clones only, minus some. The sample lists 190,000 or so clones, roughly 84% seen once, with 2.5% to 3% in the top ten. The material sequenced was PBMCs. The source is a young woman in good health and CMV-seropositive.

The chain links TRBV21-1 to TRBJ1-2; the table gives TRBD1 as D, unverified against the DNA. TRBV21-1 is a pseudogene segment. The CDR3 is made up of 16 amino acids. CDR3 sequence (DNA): TGTGCCAGCAGCAATTCCGGACAGGGGCGCTACTATGGCTACACCTTC. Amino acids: CASSNSGQGRYYGYTF.

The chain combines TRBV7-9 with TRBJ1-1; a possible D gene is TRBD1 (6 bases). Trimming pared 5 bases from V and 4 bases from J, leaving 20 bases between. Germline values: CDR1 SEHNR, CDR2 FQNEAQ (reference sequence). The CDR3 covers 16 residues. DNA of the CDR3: TGTGCCAGCAGCCCAATCGGGGGGCTGGGGAGCACTGAAGCTTTCTTT. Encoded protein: CASSPIGGLGSTEAFF.

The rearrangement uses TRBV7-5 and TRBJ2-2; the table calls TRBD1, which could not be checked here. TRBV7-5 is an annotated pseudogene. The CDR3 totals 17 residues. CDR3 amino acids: CARSLVRDSSNTGELFF. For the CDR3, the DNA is TGTGCCAGAAGCTTAGTCCGGGACAGTTCGAACACCGGGGAGCTGTTTTTT.

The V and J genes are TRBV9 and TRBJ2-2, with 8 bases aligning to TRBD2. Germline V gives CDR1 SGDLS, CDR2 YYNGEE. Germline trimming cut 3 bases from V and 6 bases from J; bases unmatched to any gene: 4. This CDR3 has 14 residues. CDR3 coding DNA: TGTGCCAGCAGCGGAGCGGGGGTGGCCGGGGAGCTGTTTTTT. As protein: CASSGAGVAGELFF.

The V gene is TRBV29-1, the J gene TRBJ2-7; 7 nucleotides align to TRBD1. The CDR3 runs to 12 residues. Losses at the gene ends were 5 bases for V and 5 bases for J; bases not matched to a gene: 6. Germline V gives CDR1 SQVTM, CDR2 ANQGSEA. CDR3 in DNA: TGCAGCGTTCGGGGTCAGGGGGACGAGCAGTACTTC. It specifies CSVRGQGDEQYF.

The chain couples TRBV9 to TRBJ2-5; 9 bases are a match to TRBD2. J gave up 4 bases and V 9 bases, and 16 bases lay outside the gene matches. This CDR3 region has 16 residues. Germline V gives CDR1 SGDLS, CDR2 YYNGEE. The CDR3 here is CAIPRGRGGFRETQYF. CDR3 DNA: TGTGCCATCCCGAGAGGGCGGGGGGGCTTTAGAGAGACCCAGTACTTC.

CDR3 sequence: CSASGGETQYF. The CDR3 nucleotides are TGCAGTGCCAGCGGCGGGGAGACCCAGTACTTC. This chain joins TRBV20-1 and TRBJ2-5; D might be TRBD2 (5 bases). The V end was cut by 6 bases, the J end by 5 bases, with 10 bases between. The germline V gene encodes CDR1 DFQATT and CDR2 SNEGSKA (reference sequence). The CDR3 has 11 amino acids.

CDR3 protein: CATSRDLGGTEAFF. The CDR3 DNA reads TGTGCCACCAGCAGAGATCTGGGGGGCACTGAAGCTTTCTTT. V and J are TRBV15 and TRBJ1-1; possibly TRBD1 for D (5 bases). Trimming stripped 0 bases from V and 4 bases from J, with 9 bases between. The CDR3 is made up of 14 amino acids. The germline gives CDR1 LNHNV, CDR2 YYDKDF (reference sequence). The variable domain in full, completed from reference TRBV15 and TRBJ1-1, reads DAMVIQNPRYQVTQFGKPVTLSCSQTLNHNVMYWYQQKSSQAPKLLFHYYDKDFNNEADTPDNFQSRRPNTSFCFLDIRSPGLGDTAMYLCATSRDLGGTEAFFGQGTRLTVV.

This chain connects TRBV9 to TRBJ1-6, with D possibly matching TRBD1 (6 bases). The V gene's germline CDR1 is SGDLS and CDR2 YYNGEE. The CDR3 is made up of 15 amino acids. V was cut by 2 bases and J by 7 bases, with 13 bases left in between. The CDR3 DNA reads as TGTGCCAGCAGCGTCGGACAGTTTAAGAATTCACCCCTCCACTTT. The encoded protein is CASSVGQFKNSPLHF.

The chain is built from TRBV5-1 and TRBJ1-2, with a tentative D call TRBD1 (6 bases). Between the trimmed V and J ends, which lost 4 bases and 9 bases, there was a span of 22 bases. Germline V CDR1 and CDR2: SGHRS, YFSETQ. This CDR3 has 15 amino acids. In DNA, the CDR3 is TGCGCCAGCAGCATAACAGGAACTAAGGGGGATAGCTACACCTTC. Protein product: CASSITGTKGDSYTF.

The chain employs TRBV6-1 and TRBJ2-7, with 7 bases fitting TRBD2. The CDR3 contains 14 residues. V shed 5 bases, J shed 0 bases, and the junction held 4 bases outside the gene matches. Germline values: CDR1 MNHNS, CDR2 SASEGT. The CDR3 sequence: CASSWGGSSYEQYF. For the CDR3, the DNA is TGTGCCAGCAGTTGGGGAGGGAGCTCCTACGAGCAGTACTTC.